This TCR beta chain was sequenced during a study of cytotoxic CD8 clonotypes in ibrutinib-treated CLL (dated by TCRdb to the early 2020s). As for the study more broadly: The cohort was composed of about a dozen relapsed/refractory and about 15 treatment-naive patients; IGHV unmutated status was identified in approximately 17 patients. All remission and progressive disease samples were collected while patients were still receiving ibrutinib. On average, each sample had hundreds of thousands of productive templates and tens of thousands of productive rearrangements. Cryopreserved peripheral blood mononuclear cells were collected at three points: before therapy, at response, and at either sustained remission or disease progression. Responses were partial in roughly 24 patients and complete in 2; after median approximately 69 months follow-up, around 15 stayed in remission and about twelve progressed. Of the approximately 87 people in the trial, 26 had longitudinal samples available. Samples at response were collected after a median of about 12 months of treatment, with a range of about 6 to 36 months. The full study reports these points: Baseline clonality was found to be higher than that of age-matched healthy donors and was strongly correlated with circulating CD8+ T-cell counts. Public clonotypes were rare and either shrank or stayed stable during treatment, and the rise in clonality at ibrutinib response reflected expansion of private clonotypes. Lymph node repertoires were not examined, and the timing of sampling was not matched between patients in sustained remission and those whose disease progressed. Clonality rose at ibrutinib response, remained stable during sustained remission, and dropped back toward baseline at progression.

This clone was seen more than once but under ten times. Its cognate antigen has yet to be identified. No much larger clone exists at a distance of one base, and base qualities are not known. Including cysteine and phenylalanine, the CDR3 has 15 amino acids. The CDR3 DNA has 45 bases and is translated from base 1. V lost 0 bases and J lost 5 bases; the stretch between them is 11 bases long. CDR1 and CDR2, per the germline V gene, are MRHNA and SNTAGT. On a MiSeq, deep resolution sequencing aimed for a depth between 1 in 1 million and 1 in 200,000 T cells, with each clonotype covered around 9.2x on average. TCR beta libraries were generated with the immunoSEQ hsTCRB Kit. On the study's bioinformatics: Data were analyzed with ImmunoSEQ Data Assistant and ImmunoSEQ Analyzer, with V, D and J genes assigned per IMGT definitions. Clonality, which ranges from 0 to 1, was calculated by subtracting the normalized Shannon entropy of productive rearrangement frequencies from one. Public clonotype analysis was restricted to overrepresented clonotypes comprising at least 0.05% of each patient's repertoire. About a dozen repertoires from age-matched healthy donors, obtained from immuneACCESS, served as clonality controls. TCRdb took this table from immuneACCESS and kept in-frame rearrangements with V and J called. Such tables lack part of the clones; where checked against another copy, unresolved V genes explain under half of the gap, and the rest is unexplained. The DNA gave D and trimming, while V, J and clone size come from that table. The sample table records about 25,000 clones; about two thirds of these occur just once. About 53% of the sample goes to the ten largest clones.

What the time point label conveys for this sample: progressive disease on ibrutinib. For TCR beta library preparation, roughly 2 micrograms of genomic DNA were extracted from the cryopreserved PBMCs. Longitudinal blood samples from CLL patients on ibrutinib monotherapy underwent high-throughput TCR beta sequencing. The patients were enrolled in a single-center, open-label phase 2 trial of ibrutinib monotherapy. The sample consisted of PBMCs, taken at disease progression, from a patient treated with ibrutinib. This sequence originates from a human donor with chronic lymphocytic leukemia. The chain uses TRBV6-4 and TRBJ2-1; TRBD2 is possibly the D segment (7 matching bases). Here the CDR3 is given as CASSDSGGGHNEQFF. The DNA sequence is TGTGCCAGCAGTGACTCGGGCGGGGGCCACAATGAGCAGTTCTTC.